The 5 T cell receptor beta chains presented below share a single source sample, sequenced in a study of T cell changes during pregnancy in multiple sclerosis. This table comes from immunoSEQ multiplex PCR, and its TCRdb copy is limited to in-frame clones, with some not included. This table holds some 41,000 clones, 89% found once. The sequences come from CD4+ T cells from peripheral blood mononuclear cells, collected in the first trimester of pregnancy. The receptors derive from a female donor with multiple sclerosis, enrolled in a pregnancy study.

The CDR3 bases are TGTGCCAGCAGCTTAGGGAGCGGGGGGGCCCGAGAGACCCAGTACTTC. It is translated as CASSLGSGGARETQYF. J is TRBJ2-5 and V is TRBV7-8; 10 bases line up with TRBD2. CDR3 size: 16 residues. Per the germline V gene, CDR1 is SGHVS and CDR2 is FQNEAQ. V was pared by 1 base and J by 4 bases, with 6 bases of the junction left unmatched.

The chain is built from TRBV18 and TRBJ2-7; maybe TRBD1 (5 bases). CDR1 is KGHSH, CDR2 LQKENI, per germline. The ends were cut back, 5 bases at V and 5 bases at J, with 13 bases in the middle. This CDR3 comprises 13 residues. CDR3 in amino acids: CASSEQASDEQYF. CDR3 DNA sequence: TGTGCCAGCTCAGAACAGGCAAGCGACGAGCAGTACTTC. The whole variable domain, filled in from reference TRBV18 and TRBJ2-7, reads NAGVMQNPRHLVRRRGQEARLRCSPMKGHSHVYWYRQLPEEGLKFMVYLQKENIIDESGMPKERFSAEFPKEGPSILRIQQVVRGDSAAYFCASSEQASDEQYFGPGTRLTVT.

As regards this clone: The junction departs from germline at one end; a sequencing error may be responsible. CDR3 residues: CASSHPPSGTSGVF. The CDR3 DNA sequence: TGTGCCAGTAGCCACCCCCCATCCGGGACTAGCGGAGTCTTC. The genes are TRBV19 and TRBJ2-1; 11 nucleotides line up with TRBD2. The germline CDR1 and CDR2 sequences are LNHDA and SQIVND (reference sequence). The CDR3 is 14 residues long.

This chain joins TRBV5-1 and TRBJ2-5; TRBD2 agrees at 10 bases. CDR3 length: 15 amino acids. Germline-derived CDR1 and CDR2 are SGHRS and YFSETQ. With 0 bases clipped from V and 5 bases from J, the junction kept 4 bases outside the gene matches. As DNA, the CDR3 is TGCGCCAGCAGCTTGGTCACTAGCGGGGCCGAGACCCAGTACTTC. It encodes CASSLVTSGAETQYF.

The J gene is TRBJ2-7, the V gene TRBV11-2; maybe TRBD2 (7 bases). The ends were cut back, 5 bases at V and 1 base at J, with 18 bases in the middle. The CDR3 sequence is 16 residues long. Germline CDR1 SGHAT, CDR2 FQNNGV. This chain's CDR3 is CASSPGREGGSYEQYF. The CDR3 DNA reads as TGTGCCAGCAGCCCAGGTCGAGAGGGGGGGTCCTACGAGCAGTACTTC.